This TCR beta chain was captured in a study of blood T cell repertoires in COVID-19. V shed 10 bases and J 2 bases; nucleotides not matched to a gene: 14. Germline V CDR1 and CDR2: ENHRY, SYGVKD. The CDR3 consists of 15 residues. Generated by immunoSEQ multiplex PCR, the TCRdb table keeps only in-frame clones and is missing some. The sample holds about 350,000 clones; about 90% are singletons and the top ten take 0.95% to 1.1%. The sample consisted of PBMCs or T cells enriched from blood (not recorded which). The chain links TRBV10-3 to TRBJ2-7, with 7 bases that match TRBD2. The TCR was taken from a woman aged 25 to 39 who had been exposed to COVID-19. The CDR3 DNA sequence: TGTGCCACAGGGTGGGGGGGAAAAGGGGCCTACGAGCAGTACTTC. It yields the protein CATGWGGKGAYEQYF.